Listed here are 32 T cell receptor beta chains from one sample, sequenced in a study of T cell responses to AZD1222 COVID-19 vaccine (dated by TCRdb to the early 2020s). Read against the paper, the sample's time point label means: about 28 days (+/-7) after the second vaccine dose. The library was generated by the immunoSEQ multiplex PCR assay. The immuneACCESS repertoire file appears here via TCRdb, limited to in-frame rearrangements. These files lack a portion of the clones; in checked studies, under half of the deficit traces to unresolved V genes, and the cause of the others is not known. This sample has roughly 120,000 clones in its table, and more than 80% of those were observed once. The ten top clones hold roughly 4.4% of the sample. The sequences come from peripheral blood, collected 28 days after the second AZD1222 dose. These receptors all stem from an adult who received the AZD1222 COVID-19 vaccine.

The CDR3 DNA follows: TGTGCCAGCAGCTCGACCAATGGGCCCGGGGAGCTGTTTTTT. Translation: CASSSTNGPGELFF. The chain is built from TRBV11-3 and TRBJ2-2; D remains unclear. Germline V CDR1 and CDR2: SGHNT, YENEEA. The CDR3 has 14 residues. V was trimmed by 4 bases and J by 6 bases, leaving 12 bases between them.

As regards this clone: The sample holds other DNA sequences that translate to the same CDR3. The chain recombines TRBV3-1 (or the pseudogene TRBV3-2) with TRBJ1-5, with TRBD1 matching 7 bases. J gave up 7 bases and V 4 bases, and 7 bases lay outside the gene matches. The CDR3 contains 14 residues. The germline V gene has CDR1 LGHDT and CDR2 YNNKEL (reference sequence). The CDR3 reads CASSLTGDGQPQHF. The CDR3 DNA sequence: TGTGCCAGCAGCCTAACAGGGGACGGACAGCCCCAGCATTTT.

This chain links TRBV5-1 with TRBJ2-1, with D uncertain. CDR3 length: 15 residues. Looked up from germline, CDR1 is SGHRS and CDR2 is YFSETQ. V was trimmed by 2 bases and J by 3 bases, leaving 12 bases between them. The CDR3 reads CASSLLAVHYNEQFF. The CDR3 bases are TGCGCCAGCAGCTTACTGGCGGTTCACTACAATGAGCAGTTCTTC.

CDR3 sequence reads: CASSLGVSSGNTIYF. CDR3 nucleotides: TGCGCCAGCAGCTTGGGGGTAAGCTCTGGAAACACCATATATTTT. The genes are TRBV5-1 and TRBJ1-3; D is undetermined. CDR3 length: 15 amino acids. CDR1 is SGHRS, CDR2 YFSETQ, per germline. The V and J ends lost 0 bases and 0 bases respectively, with 7 bases between them.

The genes are TRBV5-1 and TRBJ1-1; D may be TRBD1 (6 bases). The CDR3 length is 16 residues. Germline CDR1 and CDR2: SGHRS and YFSETQ. Trimming removed 2 bases from V and 0 bases from J, with 14 bases in between. The CDR3 DNA is TGCGCCAGCAGCTTAAGGCCCGGGGGGCTGAACACTGAAGCTTTCTTT. Translation: CASSLRPGGLNTEAFF.

The gene calls are TRBV11-2 and TRBJ2-3; D is tentatively TRBD1 or TRBD2 (6 bases each). V was trimmed by 1 base and J by 2 bases, leaving 10 bases between them. Looked up from germline, CDR1 is SGHAT and CDR2 is FQNNGV. This CDR3 spans 15 amino acids. The CDR3 is CASSLAGAYTDTQYF. In nucleotides, the CDR3 is TGTGCCAGCAGCTTAGCGGGGGCCTACACAGATACGCAGTATTTT.

The rearrangement uses TRBV5-1 and TRBJ1-1; the match to TRBD1 covers 7 bases. The V and J ends lost 4 bases and 8 bases, in that order; junction bases with no gene match: 5. Looked up from germline, CDR1 is SGHRS and CDR2 is YFSETQ. The CDR3 spans 12 residues. DNA for the CDR3: TGCGCCAGCAGCGCCGGGACAGCCGAAGCTTTCTTT. Its protein is CASSAGTAEAFF.

In its sample, this clone was seen a few times. Germline is not matched at one junction end, which may reflect a read error. The chain couples TRBV5-4 to TRBJ2-1; the D is unclear. CDR1 is SGHNT, CDR2 YYREEE, per germline (reference sequence). The length of the CDR3 is 12 residues. CDR3 sequence: CASRLDQHEQFF. The CDR3, as DNA: TGTGCCAGCAGATTGGACCAGCATGAGCAGTTCTTC. The whole variable domain, filled in from reference TRBV5-4 and TRBJ2-1, reads ETGVTQSPTHLIKTRGQQVTLRCSSQSGHNTVSWYQQALGQGPQFIFQYYREEENGRGNFPPRFSGLQFPNYSSELNVNALELDDSALYLCASRLDQHEQFFGPGTRLTVL.

As regards this clone: The sample holds other DNA sequences that translate to the same CDR3. This chain joins TRBV30 and TRBJ2-5; D is undetermined. Germline V gene sequence: CDR1 GTSNPN, CDR2 SVGIG (reference sequence). The CDR3 runs 11 residues. Deletions cut 0 bases from V and 4 bases from J, with 3 bases between. The DNA of the CDR3 is TGTGCCTGGAGTGTCGGAGAGACCCAGTACTTC. Its translation: CAWSVGETQYF.

The chain has TRBV5-1 and TRBJ1-4; D perhaps matches TRBD1 (5 bases). Trimming removed 2 bases at V and 3 bases at J, with 8 bases between. This CDR3 spans 14 amino acids. Germline CDR1 reads SGHRS; CDR2 reads YFSETQ. Here the CDR3 DNA reads TGCGCCAGCAGCTTTGGGGCCCCTAATGAAAAACTGTTTTTT. This encodes CASSFGAPNEKLFF.

This chain connects TRBV10-3 to TRBJ2-5; 10 nucleotides line up with TRBD2. Trimming took 7 bases from V and 4 from J; bases not matched to a gene: 6. CDR3 length: 14 residues. Germline V lookup: CDR1 ENHRY, CDR2 SYGVKD. CDR3 amino acids: CAIISGGLGETQYF. DNA of the CDR3: TGTGCCATCATTAGCGGGGGGTTAGGAGAGACCCAGTACTTC.

The chain couples TRBV9 to TRBJ1-3; D uncertain. This CDR3 spans 12 amino acids. Germline V gives CDR1 SGDLS, CDR2 YYNGEE. V was pared by 5 bases and J by 4 bases, with 7 bases between. The CDR3 coding sequence is TGTGCCAGCAGAGGGTCGGGAAACACCATATATTTT. It translates to CASRGSGNTIYF.

The chain has TRBV5-4 and TRBJ2-5; 7 bases line up with TRBD2. Germline CDR1 is SGHNT and CDR2 is YYREEE (reference sequence). J lost 2 bases, V lost 4 bases, and 5 bases had no gene match. The CDR3 extends over 14 amino acids. The CDR3 DNA follows: TGTGCCAGCAGCATTGGACTAGATCAAGAGACCCAGTACTTC. It yields the protein CASSIGLDQETQYF.

This clone was seen a single time. As DNA, the CDR3 is TGTGCCAGCAGCTCGGACAGTTTCACTGAAGCTTTCTTT. It is translated as CASSSDSFTEAFF. The chain recombines TRBV6-5 with TRBJ1-1, with D perhaps TRBD1 (6 bases). The CDR3 runs 13 residues. Germline V lookup: CDR1 MNHEY, CDR2 SVGAGI. Trimming shortened V by 6 bases and J by 4 bases, and 12 bases separated the two germline ends.

This clone was seen only a few times. The DNA of the CDR3 is TGCGCCAGCAGCTTCCAAGCGGGGGGTGCCTACGAGCAGTACTTC. It is translated as CASSFQAGGAYEQYF. This sequence joins TRBV5-1 and TRBJ2-7, with 9 bases matching TRBD2. Germline loops: CDR1 SGHRS, CDR2 YFSETQ. The CDR3 sequence is 15 residues long. The ends lost 2 bases at V and 2 bases at J; junction bases unmatched: 5.

The chain is built from TRBV6-1 and TRBJ2-7, with 9 bases aligning to TRBD1. CDR1 is MNHNS and CDR2 is SASEGT in the germline V gene. This CDR3 contains 16 residues. Trimming took 0 bases from V and 5 from J; bases not matched to a gene: 8. CDR3 nucleotides: TGTGCCAGCAGTGAAGCGGTGGGACAGGGATTCGACGAGCAGTACTTC. Its protein product is CASSEAVGQGFDEQYF.

The genes are TRBV6-4 and TRBJ1-2, with TRBD1 identical over 12 bases. The V segment lost 3 bases and the J segment 12 bases; nucleotides outside the gene matches: 8. This CDR3 comprises 14 residues. Germline V gene sequence: CDR1 MRHNA, CDR2 SNTAGT. CDR3 in amino acids: CASSEGGTGGVNTF. In DNA form, the CDR3 reads TGTGCCAGCAGTGAAGGTGGGACAGGGGGCGTCAACACCTTC.

The chain links TRBV7-2 to TRBJ1-6; TRBD1 is a possible D gene (5 bases). Trimming removed 1 base at V and 9 bases at J, with 13 bases between. Germline CDR1 reads SGHTA; CDR2 reads FQGNSA. The CDR3 covers 15 residues. DNA of the CDR3: TGTGCCAGCAGCTTAGAGGGCAGGGTAACTTCACCCCTCCACTTT. Its protein product is CASSLEGRVTSPLHF.

The chain carries TRBV7-3 and TRBJ2-5, with 11 bases aligning to TRBD2. This CDR3 is 16 amino acids long. CDR1 and CDR2 (germline): SGHTA, FQGTGA. V was clipped by 5 bases and J by 1 base; unmatched bases: 6. The CDR3 nucleotides read TGTGCCAGCAGCGAATCTAGCGGGGGGACCCAAGAGACCCAGTACTTC. Residues: CASSESSGGTQETQYF.

This clone was seen once. The gene calls are TRBV10-3 and TRBJ2-3; 13 bases fit TRBD2. The germline CDR1 and CDR2 sequences are ENHRY and SYGVKD. This CDR3 region has 17 residues. V gave up 4 bases and J gave up 5 bases; unmatched junction bases: 9. In nucleotides, the CDR3 is TGTGCCATCAGTGGGACAACTAGCGGGGGGGCGGGAGATACGCAGTATTTT. This sequence encodes CAISGTTSGGAGDTQYF.

The chain links TRBV6-6 to TRBJ1-5; D uncertain. CDR1 and CDR2 (germline): MNHNY, SVGAGI (reference sequence). CDR3 length: 13 residues. In DNA form, the CDR3 reads TGTGCGAGCGAGGTTTATAGCAATCAGCCCCAGCATTTT. Its protein is CASEVYSNQPQHF.

V is TRBV7-9 and J is TRBJ2-1, with 8 bases fitting TRBD1. V lost 6 bases to trimming and J lost 0 bases; unmatched junction nucleotides: 10. Germline CDR1 SEHNR, CDR2 FQNEAQ (reference sequence). The CDR3 is made up of 17 amino acids. This chain's CDR3 is CASRTGQGLSSYNEQFF. CDR3 bases: TGTGCCAGCAGGACCGGACAGGGCCTCAGCTCCTACAATGAGCAGTTCTTC.

This chain uses TRBV7-2 with TRBJ2-3, with D perhaps TRBD1 or TRBD2 (5 bases each). Trimming removed 1 base from V and 1 base from J, with 9 bases in between. CDR3 length: 15 residues. From germline, CDR1 is SGHTA and CDR2 FQGNSA. The CDR3 loop is CASSLEGRGTDTQYF. The CDR3 nucleotides read TGTGCCAGCAGCTTAGAGGGGCGGGGCACAGATACGCAGTATTTT.

The V gene is TRBV9, the J gene TRBJ2-1; a weak D match, TRBD2 (6 bases). CDR1 is SGDLS, CDR2 YYNGEE, per germline. The CDR3 contains 17 residues. V gave up 0 bases and J gave up 0 bases, with 13 bases separating them. CDR3 in DNA: TGTGCCAGCAGCGTAGGAGGAGGGGCCCGCTCCTACAATGAGCAGTTCTTC. Protein sequence: CASSVGGGARSYNEQFF.

In this sample, this clone turned up once. The V and J genes are TRBV5-6 and TRBJ2-5; D is uncertain. Trimming took 3 bases from V and 5 from J, leaving 17 bases between them. The length of the CDR3 is 15 residues. Germline V lookup: CDR1 SGHDT, CDR2 YYEEEE. This CDR3 reads CASSSPSTVGETQYF. DNA of the CDR3: TGTGCCAGCAGCTCCCCCTCAACAGTGGGCGAGACCCAGTACTTC.

The sample holds a few counts of this clone. The chain recombines TRBV11-1 with TRBJ1-1; D unresolved. CDR3 length: 14 residues. From germline, CDR1 is SGHAT and CDR2 FQDESV (reference sequence). Trimming cost V 2 bases and J 6 bases, with 13 bases left between them. The CDR3 protein is CASSLPNSGAEAFF. CDR3 nucleotide sequence: TGTGCCAGCAGCTTACCTAACAGTGGAGCTGAAGCTTTCTTT.

The genes are TRBV3-1 (or the pseudogene TRBV3-2) and TRBJ1-2; D gene uncertain. Germline V gene lookup returns CDR1 LGHDT and CDR2 YNNKEL (reference sequence). Trimming took 1 base from V and 10 from J, leaving 22 bases between them. The CDR3 totals 16 residues. The DNA for the CDR3 is TGTGCCAGCAGCCAAGTGGCGCGACTGTATACTATGGACTACACCTTC. This codes for CASSQVARLYTMDYTF.

This clone was counted once. The V and J genes are TRBV7-8 and TRBJ2-3; 8 nucleotides line up with TRBD1. Germline V lookup: CDR1 SGHVS, CDR2 FQNEAQ. Trimming cost V 2 bases and J 3 bases; bases outside gene matches: 1. This CDR3 region has 14 residues. The CDR3 spells CASSLNRGTDTQYF. CDR3 nucleotide sequence: TGTGCCAGCAGCTTAAACAGGGGGACAGATACGCAGTATTTT.

This clone appeared a single time. This chain joins TRBV30 and TRBJ2-5, with D unclear. The length of the CDR3 is 12 residues. The germline V gene has CDR1 GTSNPN and CDR2 SVGIG (reference sequence). The V gene lost 4 bases and the J gene lost 5 bases, with 11 bases spanning the gap. The CDR3 loop reads CAWNHYGETQYF. The CDR3 region has the DNA TGTGCCTGGAACCATTACGGGGAGACCCAGTACTTC. The variable domain in full, completed from reference TRBV30 and TRBJ2-5, reads SQTIHQWPATLVQPVGSPLSLECTVEGTSNPNLYWYRQAAGRGLQLLFYSVGIGQISSEVPQNLSASRPQDRQFILSSKKLLLSDSGFYLCAWNHYGETQYFGPGTRLLVL.

The chain has TRBV28 and TRBJ1-4; D is unresolved. CDR3 size: 10 residues. V was trimmed by 5 bases and J by 15 bases, leaving 10 bases between them. The germline CDR1 and CDR2 sequences are MDHEN and SYDVKM. The CDR3 is CASSDEEMFF. The CDR3 DNA is TGTGCCAGCAGTGACGAGGAAATGTTTTTT.

The chain has TRBV7-9 and TRBJ1-2; D may be TRBD1 (5 bases). CDR1 is SEHNR and CDR2 is FQNEAQ in the germline V gene (reference sequence). The germline V and J ends were trimmed by 5 bases and 5 bases, with 18 bases remaining between them. This CDR3 is built from 15 residues. CDR3 amino acids: CASSPITDRPYGYTF. In DNA form, the CDR3 reads TGTGCCAGCAGCCCCATAACCGACAGACCTTATGGCTACACCTTC. The full variable domain, in which reference TRBV7-9 and TRBJ1-2 provide the parts outside the CDR3, is DTGVSQNPRHKITKRGQNVTFRCDPISEHNRLYWYRQTLGQGPEFLTYFQNEAQLEKSRLLSDRFSAERPKGSFSTLEIQRTEQGDSAMYLCASSPITDRPYGYTFGSGTRLTVV.

V usage is TRBV5-1 and J usage is TRBJ2-5; TRBD2 aligns across 10 bases. In germline, CDR1 is SGHRS, CDR2 YFSETQ. J lost 5 bases, V lost 4 bases, and 14 bases had no gene match. CDR3 length: 17 residues. This CDR3 is CASSPSLAGELGETQYF. The CDR3 DNA reads TGCGCCAGCAGCCCTAGCCTAGCGGGGGAGCTCGGGGAGACCCAGTACTTC.